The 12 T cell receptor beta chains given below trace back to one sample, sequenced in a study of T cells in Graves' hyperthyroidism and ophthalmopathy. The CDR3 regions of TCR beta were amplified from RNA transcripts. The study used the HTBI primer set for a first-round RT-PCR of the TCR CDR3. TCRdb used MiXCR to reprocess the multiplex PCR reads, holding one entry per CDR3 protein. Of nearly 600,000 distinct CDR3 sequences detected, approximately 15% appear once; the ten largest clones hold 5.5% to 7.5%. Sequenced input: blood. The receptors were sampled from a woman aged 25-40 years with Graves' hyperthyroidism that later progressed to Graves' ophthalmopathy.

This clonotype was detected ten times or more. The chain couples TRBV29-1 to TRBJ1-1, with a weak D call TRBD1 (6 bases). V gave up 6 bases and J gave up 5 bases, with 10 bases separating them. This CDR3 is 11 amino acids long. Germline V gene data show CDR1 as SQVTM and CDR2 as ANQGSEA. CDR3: CSVTGLTEAFF. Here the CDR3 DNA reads TGCAGCGTCACAGGGTTGACTGAAGCTTTCTTT.

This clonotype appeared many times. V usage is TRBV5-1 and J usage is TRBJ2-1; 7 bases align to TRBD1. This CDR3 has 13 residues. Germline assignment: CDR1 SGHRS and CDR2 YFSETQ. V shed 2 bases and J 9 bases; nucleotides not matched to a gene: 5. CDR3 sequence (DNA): TGCGCCAGCAGCTTAAGTGGACAGGCTGAGCAGTTCTTC. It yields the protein CASSLSGQAEQFF.

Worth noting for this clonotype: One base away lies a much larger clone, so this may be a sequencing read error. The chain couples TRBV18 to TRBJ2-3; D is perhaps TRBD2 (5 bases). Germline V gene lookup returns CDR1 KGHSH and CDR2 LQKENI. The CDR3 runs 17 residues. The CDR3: CASSPLSGEGSTDMQYF. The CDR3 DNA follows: TGTGCCAGCTCACCCTTATCTGGAGAGGGTAGCACAGATATGCAGTATTTT.

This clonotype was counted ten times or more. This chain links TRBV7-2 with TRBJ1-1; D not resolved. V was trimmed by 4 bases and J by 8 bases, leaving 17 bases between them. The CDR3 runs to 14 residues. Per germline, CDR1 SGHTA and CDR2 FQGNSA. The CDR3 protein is CASSSAQAPREAFF. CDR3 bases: TGTGCCAGCAGCTCGGCGCAGGCACCCCGAGAAGCTTTCTTT.

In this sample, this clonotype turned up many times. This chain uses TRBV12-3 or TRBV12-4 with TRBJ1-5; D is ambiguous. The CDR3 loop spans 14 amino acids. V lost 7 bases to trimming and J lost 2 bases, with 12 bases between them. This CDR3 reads CASTPSVRNQPQHF. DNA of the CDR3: TGTGCCAGCACACCTTCAGTCCGCAATCAGCCCCAGCATTTT.

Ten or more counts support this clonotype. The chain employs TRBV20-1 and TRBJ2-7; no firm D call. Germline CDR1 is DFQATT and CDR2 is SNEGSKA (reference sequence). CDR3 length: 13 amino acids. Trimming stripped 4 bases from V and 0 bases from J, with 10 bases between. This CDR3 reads CSAKGGSSYEQYF. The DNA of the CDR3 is TGCAGTGCTAAGGGCGGTTCCTCCTACGAGCAGTACTTC.

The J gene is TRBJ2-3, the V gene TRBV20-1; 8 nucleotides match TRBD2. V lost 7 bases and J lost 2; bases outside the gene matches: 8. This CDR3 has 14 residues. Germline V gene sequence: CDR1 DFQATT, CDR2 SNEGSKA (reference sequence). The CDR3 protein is CSDQRESYTDTQYF. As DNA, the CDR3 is TGCAGTGACCAGCGGGAGAGTTACACAGATACGCAGTATTTT.

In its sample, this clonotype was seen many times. The DNA for the CDR3 is TGTGCCAGCAGCTTAGATTGGGCGAGGGGTCCTGGGGGCTACACCTTC. Protein product: CASSLDWARGPGGYTF. This rearrangement joins TRBV7-2 to TRBJ1-2; tentatively, D is TRBD1 (5 bases). CDR1 is SGHTA and CDR2 is FQGNSA in the germline V gene. There are 16 residues in the CDR3. Trimming removed 1 base from V and 8 bases from J, with 20 bases in between.

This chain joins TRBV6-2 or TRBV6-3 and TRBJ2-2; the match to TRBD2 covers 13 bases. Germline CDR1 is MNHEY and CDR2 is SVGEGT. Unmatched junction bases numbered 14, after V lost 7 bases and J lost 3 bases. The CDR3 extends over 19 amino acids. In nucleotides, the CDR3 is TGTGCCAGCATACCCCTCGGGAAGACTAGCGGGAGGTACACCGGGGAGCTGTTTTTT. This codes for CASIPLGKTSGRYTGELFF.

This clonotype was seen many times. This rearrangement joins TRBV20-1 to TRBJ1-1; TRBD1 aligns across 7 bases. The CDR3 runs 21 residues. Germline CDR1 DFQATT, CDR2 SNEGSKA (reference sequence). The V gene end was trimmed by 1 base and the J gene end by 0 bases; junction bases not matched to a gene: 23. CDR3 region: CSARVPPLPTGRGMMNTEAFF. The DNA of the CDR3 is TGCAGTGCTAGAGTCCCCCCGCTACCGACAGGGCGGGGGATGATGAACACTGAAGCTTTCTTT.

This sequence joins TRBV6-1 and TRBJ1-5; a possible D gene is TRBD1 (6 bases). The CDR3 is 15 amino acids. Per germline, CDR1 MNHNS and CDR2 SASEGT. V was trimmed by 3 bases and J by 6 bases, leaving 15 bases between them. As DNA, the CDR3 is TGTGCCAGCAGTGAGGGGGGAGGGGGGGGTCAGCCCCAGCATTTT. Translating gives CASSEGGGGGQPQHF.

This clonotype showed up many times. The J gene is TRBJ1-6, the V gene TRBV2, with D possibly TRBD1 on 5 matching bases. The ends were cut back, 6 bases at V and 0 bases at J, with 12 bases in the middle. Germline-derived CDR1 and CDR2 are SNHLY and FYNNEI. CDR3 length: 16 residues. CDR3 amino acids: CASSGTSGSYNSPLHF. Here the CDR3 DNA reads TGTGCCAGCAGCGGGACCTCGGGCTCCTATAATTCACCCCTCCACTTT.